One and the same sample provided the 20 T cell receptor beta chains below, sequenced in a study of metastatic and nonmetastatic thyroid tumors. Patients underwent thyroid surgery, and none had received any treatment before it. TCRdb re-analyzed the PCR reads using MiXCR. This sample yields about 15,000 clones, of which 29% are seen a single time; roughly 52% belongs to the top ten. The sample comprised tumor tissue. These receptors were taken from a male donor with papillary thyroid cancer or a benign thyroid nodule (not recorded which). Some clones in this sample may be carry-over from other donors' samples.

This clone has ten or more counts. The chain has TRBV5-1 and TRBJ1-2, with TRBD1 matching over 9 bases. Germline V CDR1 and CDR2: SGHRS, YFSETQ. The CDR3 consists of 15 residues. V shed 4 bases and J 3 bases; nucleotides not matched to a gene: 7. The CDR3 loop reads CASSPTGGQDYGYTF. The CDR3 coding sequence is TGCGCCAGCAGCCCAACAGGGGGCCAGGACTATGGCTACACCTTC.

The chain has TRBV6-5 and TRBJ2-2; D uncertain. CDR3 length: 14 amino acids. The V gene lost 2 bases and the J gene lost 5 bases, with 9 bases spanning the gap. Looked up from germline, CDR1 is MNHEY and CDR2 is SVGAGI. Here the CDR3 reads CASSYRIGTGELFF. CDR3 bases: TGTGCCAGCAGTTACAGGATCGGGACCGGGGAGCTGTTTTTT.

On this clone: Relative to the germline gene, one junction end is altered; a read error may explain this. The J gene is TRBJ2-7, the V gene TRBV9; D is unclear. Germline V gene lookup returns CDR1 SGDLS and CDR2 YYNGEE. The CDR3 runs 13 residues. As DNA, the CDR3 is TGTGCCAGCAGCGTTGACTCAACCTACGAGCAGTGCTTC. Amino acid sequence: CASSVDSTYEQCF.

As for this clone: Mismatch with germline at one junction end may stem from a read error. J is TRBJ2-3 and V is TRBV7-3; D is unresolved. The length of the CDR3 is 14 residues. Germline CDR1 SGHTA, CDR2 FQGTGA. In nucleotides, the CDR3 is TGTGCCAGCAGCTTACTAGGAAGAACAGATACGCAGTGTTTT. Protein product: CASSLLGRTDTQCF.

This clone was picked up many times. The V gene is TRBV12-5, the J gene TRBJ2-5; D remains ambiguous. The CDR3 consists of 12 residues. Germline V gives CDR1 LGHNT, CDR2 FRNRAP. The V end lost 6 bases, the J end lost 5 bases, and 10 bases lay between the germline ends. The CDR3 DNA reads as TGTGCTAGTGGGCTTGCCGGCGAGACCCAGTACTTC. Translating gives CASGLAGETQYF.

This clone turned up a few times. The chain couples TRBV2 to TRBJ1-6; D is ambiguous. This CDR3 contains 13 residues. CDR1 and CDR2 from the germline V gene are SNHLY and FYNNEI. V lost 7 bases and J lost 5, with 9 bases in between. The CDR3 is CASKGRNNSPLHF. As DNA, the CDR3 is TGTGCCAGCAAAGGCAGAAATAATTCACCCCTCCACTTT. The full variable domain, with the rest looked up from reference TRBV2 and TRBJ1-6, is EPEVTQTPSHQVTQMGQEVILRCVPISNHLYFYWYRQILGQKVEFLVSFYNNEISEKSEIFDDQFSVERPDGSNFTLKIRSTKLEDSAMYFCASKGRNNSPLHFGNGTRLTVT.

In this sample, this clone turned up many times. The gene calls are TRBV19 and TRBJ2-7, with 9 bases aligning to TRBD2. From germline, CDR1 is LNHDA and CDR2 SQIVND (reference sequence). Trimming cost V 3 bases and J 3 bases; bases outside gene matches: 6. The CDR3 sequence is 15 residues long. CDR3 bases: TGTGCCAGTAGTATCGATAGCGGGGGCGGCTACGAGCAGTACTTC. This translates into CASSIDSGGGYEQYF.

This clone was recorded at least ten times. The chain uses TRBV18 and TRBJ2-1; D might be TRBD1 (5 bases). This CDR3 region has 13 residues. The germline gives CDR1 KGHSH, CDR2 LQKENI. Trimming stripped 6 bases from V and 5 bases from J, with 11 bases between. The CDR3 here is CASSGQIDNEQFF. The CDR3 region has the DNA TGTGCCAGCTCTGGACAAATTGACAATGAGCAGTTCTTC.

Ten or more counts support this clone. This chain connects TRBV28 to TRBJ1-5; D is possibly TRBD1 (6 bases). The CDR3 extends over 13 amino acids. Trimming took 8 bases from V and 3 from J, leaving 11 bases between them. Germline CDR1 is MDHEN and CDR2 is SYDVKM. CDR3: CASGRDTNQPQHF. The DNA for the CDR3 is TGTGCCAGCGGGCGGGACACCAATCAGCCCCAGCATTTT.

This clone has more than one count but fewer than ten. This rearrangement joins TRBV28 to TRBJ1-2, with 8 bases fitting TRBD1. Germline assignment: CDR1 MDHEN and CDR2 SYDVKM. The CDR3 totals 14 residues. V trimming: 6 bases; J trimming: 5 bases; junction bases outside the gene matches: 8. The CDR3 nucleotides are TGTGCCAGCAGCGTCCGGCAGGGGGCTTATGGCTACACCTTC. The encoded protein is CASSVRQGAYGYTF.

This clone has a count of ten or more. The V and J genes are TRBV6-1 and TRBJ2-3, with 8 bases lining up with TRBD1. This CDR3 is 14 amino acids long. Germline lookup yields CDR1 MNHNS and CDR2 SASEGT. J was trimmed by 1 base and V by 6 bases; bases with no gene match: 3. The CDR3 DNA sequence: TGTGCCAGCAGCCCACAGGGGGGCACAGATACGCAGTATTTT. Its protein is CASSPQGGTDTQYF.

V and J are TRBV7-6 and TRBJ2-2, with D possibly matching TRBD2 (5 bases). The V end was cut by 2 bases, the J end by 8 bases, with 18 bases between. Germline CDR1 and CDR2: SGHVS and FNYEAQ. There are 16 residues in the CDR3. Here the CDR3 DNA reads TGTGCCAGCAGCTTAAGGCCAAGCGGTAGTTTGGGGGAGCTGTTTTTT. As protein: CASSLRPSGSLGELFF. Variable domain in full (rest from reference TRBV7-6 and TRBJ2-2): GAGVSQSPRYKVTKRGQDVALRCDPISGHVSLYWYRQALGQGPEFLTYFNYEAQQDKSGLPNDRFSAERPEGSISTLTIQRTEQRDSAMYRCASSLRPSGSLGELFFGEGSRLTVL.

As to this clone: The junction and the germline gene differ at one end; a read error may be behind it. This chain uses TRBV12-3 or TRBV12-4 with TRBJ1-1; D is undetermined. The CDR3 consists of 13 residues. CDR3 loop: CASSLEPNTEAFF. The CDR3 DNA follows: TGTGCCAGCAGTCTCGAGCCGAACACTGAAGCCTTCTTT.

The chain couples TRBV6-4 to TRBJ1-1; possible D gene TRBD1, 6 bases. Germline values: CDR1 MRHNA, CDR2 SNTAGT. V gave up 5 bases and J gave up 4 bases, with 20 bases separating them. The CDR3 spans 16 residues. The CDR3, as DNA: TGTGCCAGCAGTTACACCTATGAGAGGGGGGCCACTGAAGCTTTCTTT. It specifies CASSYTYERGATEAFF.

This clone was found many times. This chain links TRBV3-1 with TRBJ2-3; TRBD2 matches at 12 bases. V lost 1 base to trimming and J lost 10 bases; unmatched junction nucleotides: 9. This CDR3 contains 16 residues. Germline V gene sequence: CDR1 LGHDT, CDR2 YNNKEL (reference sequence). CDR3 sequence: CASSQGPWTSGDPQYF. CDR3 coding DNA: TGTGCCAGCAGCCAAGGCCCCTGGACTAGCGGGGACCCGCAGTATTTT.

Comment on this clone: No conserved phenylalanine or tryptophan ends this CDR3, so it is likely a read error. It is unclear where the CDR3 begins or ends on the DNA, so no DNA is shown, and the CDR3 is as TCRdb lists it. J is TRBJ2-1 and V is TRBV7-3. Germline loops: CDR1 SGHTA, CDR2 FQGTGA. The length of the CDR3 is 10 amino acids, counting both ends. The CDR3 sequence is CASSSYRRIR.

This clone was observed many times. The CDR3 coding sequence is TGTGCCAGCAGCCGTCGGACTAGCGGGCGAGCCGGAATCTACAATGAGCAGTTCTTC. It translates to CASSRRTSGRAGIYNEQFF. V usage is TRBV4-2 and J usage is TRBJ2-1; 11 nucleotides line up with TRBD2. The CDR3 covers 19 residues. With 4 bases clipped from V and 3 bases from J, the junction kept 14 bases outside the gene matches. CDR1 is LGHNA and CDR2 is YNFKEQ in the germline V gene.

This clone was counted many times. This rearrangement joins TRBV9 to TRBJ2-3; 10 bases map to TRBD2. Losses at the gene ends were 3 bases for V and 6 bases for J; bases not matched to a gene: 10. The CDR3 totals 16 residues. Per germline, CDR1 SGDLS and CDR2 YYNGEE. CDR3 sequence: CASSEDGTSAWDTQYF. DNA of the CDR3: TGTGCCAGCAGCGAAGACGGGACTAGCGCTTGGGATACGCAGTATTTT.

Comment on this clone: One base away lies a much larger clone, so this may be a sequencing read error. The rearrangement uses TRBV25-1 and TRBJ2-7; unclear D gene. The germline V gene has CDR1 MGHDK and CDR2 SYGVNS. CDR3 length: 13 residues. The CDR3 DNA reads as TGTGCCAGCAGTCTAAGCGTGGGGTACGAGCGGTACTTC. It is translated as CASSLSVGYERYF.

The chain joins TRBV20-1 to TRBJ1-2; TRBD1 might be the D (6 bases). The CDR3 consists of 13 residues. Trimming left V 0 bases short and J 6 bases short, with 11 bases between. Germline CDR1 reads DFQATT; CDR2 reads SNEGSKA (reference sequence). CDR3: CSARDLNRDGYTF. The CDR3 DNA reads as TGCAGTGCTAGAGACCTCAACAGGGATGGCTACACCTTC.